One T cell receptor beta chain is described in this entry. These data belong to a study of blood T cells in healthy people across ages. Each donor gave around 9.3 milliliters of peripheral blood. Then a second PCR, running about 7 to 11 cycles, was carried out with a sample-barcoded 5' primer and a J-beta primer mix. TCRdb passed the 5' RACE reads through MiXCR, listing each CDR3 protein once. The sample lists 1.5 million to 2 million distinct CDR3 sequences, roughly 30% seen once, with about 10% in the top ten. The V end lost 2 bases, the J end lost 1 base, and 5 bases lay between the germline ends. CDR3 length equals 13 residues. Germline CDR1 LNHDA, CDR2 SQIVND (reference sequence).

This receptor was taken from a woman younger than 45 in good health. The chain couples TRBV19 to TRBJ1-1; D is unclear. Sequencing input: blood. The CDR3 coding sequence is TGTGCCAGTAGTATATCAGCGAACACTGAAGCTTTCTTT. Translating it yields CASSISANTEAFF.